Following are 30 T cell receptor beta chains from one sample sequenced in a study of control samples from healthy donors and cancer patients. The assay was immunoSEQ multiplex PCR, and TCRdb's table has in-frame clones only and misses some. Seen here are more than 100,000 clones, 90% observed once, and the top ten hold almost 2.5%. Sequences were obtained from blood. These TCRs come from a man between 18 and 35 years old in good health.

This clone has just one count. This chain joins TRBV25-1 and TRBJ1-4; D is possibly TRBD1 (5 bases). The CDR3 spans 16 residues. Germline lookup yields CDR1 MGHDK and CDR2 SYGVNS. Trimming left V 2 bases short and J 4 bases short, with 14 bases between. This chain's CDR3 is CASSEGGGGGNEKLFF. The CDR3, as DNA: TGTGCCAGCAGTGAAGGCGGCGGGGGGGGTAATGAAAAACTGTTTTTT.

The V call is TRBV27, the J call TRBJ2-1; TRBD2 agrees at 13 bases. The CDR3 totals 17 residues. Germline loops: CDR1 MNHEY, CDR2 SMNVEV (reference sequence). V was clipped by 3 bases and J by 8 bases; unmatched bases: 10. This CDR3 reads CASSFVRGTSGDDEQFF. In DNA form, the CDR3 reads TGTGCCAGCAGTTTTGTGCGTGGGACTAGCGGGGACGATGAGCAGTTCTTC.

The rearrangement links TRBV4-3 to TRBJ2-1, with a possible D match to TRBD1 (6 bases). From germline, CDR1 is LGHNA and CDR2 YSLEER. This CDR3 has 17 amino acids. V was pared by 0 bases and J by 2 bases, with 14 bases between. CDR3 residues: CASSQERRQAPYNEQFF. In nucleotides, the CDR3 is TGCGCCAGCAGCCAAGAAAGGCGACAGGCCCCCTACAATGAGCAGTTCTTC.

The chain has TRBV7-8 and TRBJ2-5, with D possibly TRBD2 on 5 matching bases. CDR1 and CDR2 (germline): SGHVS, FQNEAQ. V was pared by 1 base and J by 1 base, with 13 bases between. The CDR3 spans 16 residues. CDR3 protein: CASSLVRSGFQETQYF. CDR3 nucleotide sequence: TGTGCCAGCAGCTTAGTTAGGTCGGGGTTCCAAGAGACCCAGTACTTC. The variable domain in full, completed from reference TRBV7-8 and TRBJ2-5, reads GAGVSQSPRYKVAKRGQDVALRCDPISGHVSLFWYQQALGQGPEFLTYFQNEAQLDKSGLPSDRFFAERPEGSVSTLKIQRTQQEDSAVYLCASSLVRSGFQETQYFGPGTRLLVL.

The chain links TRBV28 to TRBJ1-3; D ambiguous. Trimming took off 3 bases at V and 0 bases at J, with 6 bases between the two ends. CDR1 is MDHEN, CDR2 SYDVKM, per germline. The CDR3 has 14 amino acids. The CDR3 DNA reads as TGTGCCAGCAGTTTCGCCGGCTCTGGAAACACCATATATTTT. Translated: CASSFAGSGNTIYF. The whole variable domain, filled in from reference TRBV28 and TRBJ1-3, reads DVKVTQSSRYLVKRTGEKVFLECVQDMDHENMFWYRQDPGLGLRLIYFSYDVKMKEKGDIPEGYSVSREKKERFSLILESASTNQTSMYLCASSFAGSGNTIYFGEGSWLTVV.

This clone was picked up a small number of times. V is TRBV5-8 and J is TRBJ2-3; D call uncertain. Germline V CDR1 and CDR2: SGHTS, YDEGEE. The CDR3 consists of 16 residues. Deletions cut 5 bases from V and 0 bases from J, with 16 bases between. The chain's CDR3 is CASSVSGLTSTDTQYF. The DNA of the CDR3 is TGTGCCAGCAGTGTATCCGGTCTAACTAGCACAGATACGCAGTATTTT.

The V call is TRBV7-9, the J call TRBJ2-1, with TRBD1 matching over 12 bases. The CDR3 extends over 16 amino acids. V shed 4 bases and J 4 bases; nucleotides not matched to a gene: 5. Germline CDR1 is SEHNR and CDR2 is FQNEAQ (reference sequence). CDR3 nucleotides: TGTGCCAGCAGCTCTCCGGGACAGGGGGCGTACAATGAGCAGTTCTTC. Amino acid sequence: CASSSPGQGAYNEQFF.

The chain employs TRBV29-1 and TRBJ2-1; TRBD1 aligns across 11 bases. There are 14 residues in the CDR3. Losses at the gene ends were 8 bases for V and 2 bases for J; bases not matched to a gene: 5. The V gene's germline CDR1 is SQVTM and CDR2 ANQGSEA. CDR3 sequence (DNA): TGCAGCACCTCGGGACAGGGGGCCTACAATGAGCAGTTCTTC. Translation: CSTSGQGAYNEQFF.

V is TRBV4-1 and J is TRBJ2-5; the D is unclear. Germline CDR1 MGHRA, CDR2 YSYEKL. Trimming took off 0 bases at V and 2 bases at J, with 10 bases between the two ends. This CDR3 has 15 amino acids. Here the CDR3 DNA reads TGCGCCAGCAGCCAAGATAACGCTCTGCAAGAGACCCAGTACTTC. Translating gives CASSQDNALQETQYF.

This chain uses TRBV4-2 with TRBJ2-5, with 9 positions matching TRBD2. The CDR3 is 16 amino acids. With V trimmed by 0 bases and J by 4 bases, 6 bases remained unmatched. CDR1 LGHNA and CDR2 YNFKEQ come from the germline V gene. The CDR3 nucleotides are TGTGCCAGCAGCCAAGATATGCGGGGGGGCGGAGAGACCCAGTACTTC. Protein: CASSQDMRGGGETQYF.

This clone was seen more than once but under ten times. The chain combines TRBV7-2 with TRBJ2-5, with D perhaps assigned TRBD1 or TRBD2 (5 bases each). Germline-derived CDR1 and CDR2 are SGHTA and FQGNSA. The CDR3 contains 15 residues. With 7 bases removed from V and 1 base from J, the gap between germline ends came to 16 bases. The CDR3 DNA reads TGTGCCAGCACCCTGTTGAGGGGATTCCAAGAGACCCAGTACTTC. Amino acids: CASTLLRGFQETQYF. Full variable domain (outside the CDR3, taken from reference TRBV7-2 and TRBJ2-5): GAGVSQSPSNKVTEKGKDVELRCDPISGHTALYWYRQSLGQGLEFLIYFQGNSAPDKSGLPSDRFSAERTGGSVSTLTIQRTQQEDSAVYLCASTLLRGFQETQYFGPGTRLLVL.

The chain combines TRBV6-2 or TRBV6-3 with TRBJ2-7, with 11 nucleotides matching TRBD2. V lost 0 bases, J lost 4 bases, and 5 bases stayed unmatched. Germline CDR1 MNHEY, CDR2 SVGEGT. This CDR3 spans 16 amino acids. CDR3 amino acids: CASSYSIAGGLYEQYV. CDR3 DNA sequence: TGTGCCAGCAGTTACTCGATAGCGGGAGGGCTGTACGAGCAGTACGTC.

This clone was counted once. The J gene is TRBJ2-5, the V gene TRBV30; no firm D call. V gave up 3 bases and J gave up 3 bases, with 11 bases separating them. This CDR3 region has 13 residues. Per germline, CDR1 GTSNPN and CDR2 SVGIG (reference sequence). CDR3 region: CAWSAEIKETQYF. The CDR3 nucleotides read TGTGCCTGGAGCGCAGAGATAAAAGAGACCCAGTACTTC.

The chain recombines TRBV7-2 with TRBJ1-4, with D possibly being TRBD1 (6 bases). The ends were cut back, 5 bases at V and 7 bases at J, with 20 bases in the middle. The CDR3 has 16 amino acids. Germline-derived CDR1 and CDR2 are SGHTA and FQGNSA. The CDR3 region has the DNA TGTGCCAGCAGCCCAGATTGGGACATCGGGAGTGAAAAACTGTTTTTT. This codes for CASSPDWDIGSEKLFF.

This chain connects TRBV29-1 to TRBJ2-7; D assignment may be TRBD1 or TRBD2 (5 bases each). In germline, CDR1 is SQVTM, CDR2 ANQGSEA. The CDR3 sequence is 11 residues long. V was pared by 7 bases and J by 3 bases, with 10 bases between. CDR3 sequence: CSGGDGYEQYF. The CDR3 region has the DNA TGCAGCGGTGGGGACGGCTACGAGCAGTACTTC.

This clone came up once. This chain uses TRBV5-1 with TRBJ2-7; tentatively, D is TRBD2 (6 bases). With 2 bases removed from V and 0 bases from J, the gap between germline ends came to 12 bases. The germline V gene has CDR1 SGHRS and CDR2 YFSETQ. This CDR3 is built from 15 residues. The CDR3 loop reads CASSLMLADSYEQYF. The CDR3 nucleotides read TGCGCCAGCAGCTTAATGTTAGCGGACTCCTACGAGCAGTACTTC.

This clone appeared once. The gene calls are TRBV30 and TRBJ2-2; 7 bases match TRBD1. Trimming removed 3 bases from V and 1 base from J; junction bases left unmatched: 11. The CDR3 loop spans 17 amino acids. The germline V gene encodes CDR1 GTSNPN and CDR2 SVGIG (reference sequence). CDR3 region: CAWRVERGRWNTGELFF. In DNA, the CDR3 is TGTGCCTGGAGAGTGGAAAGGGGGCGATGGAACACCGGGGAGCTGTTTTTT. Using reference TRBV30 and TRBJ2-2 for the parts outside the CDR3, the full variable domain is SQTIHQWPATLVQPVGSPLSLECTVEGTSNPNLYWYRQAAGRGLQLLFYSVGIGQISSEVPQNLSASRPQDRQFILSSKKLLLSDSGFYLCAWRVERGRWNTGELFFGEGSRLTVL.

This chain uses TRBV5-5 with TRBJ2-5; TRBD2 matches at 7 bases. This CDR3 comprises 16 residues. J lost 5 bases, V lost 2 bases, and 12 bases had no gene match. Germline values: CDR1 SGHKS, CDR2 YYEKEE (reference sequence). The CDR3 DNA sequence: TGTGCCAGCAGCTTTGTGGGACTACCGCGGGGTGAGACCCAGTACTTC. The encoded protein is CASSFVGLPRGETQYF.

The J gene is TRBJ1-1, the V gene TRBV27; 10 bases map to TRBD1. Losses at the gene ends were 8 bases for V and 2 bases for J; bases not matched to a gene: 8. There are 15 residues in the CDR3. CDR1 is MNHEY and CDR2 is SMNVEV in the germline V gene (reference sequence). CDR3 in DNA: TGTGCCAGCGGGCCCCGGACAGGGGGAAACACTGAAGCTTTCTTT. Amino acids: CASGPRTGGNTEAFF.

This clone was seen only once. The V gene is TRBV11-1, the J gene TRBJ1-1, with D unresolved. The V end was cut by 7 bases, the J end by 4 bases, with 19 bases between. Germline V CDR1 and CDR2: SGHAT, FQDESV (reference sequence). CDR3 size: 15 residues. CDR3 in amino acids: CASTKGWGSVTEAFF. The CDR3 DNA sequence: TGTGCCAGCACCAAAGGGTGGGGTTCAGTCACTGAAGCTTTCTTT.

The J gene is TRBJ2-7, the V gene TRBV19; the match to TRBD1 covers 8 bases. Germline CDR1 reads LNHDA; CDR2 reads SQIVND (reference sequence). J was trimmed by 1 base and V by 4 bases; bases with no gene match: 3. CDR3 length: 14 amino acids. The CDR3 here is CASSKQGESYEQYF. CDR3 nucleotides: TGTGCCAGTAGTAAACAGGGGGAGTCCTACGAGCAGTACTTC.

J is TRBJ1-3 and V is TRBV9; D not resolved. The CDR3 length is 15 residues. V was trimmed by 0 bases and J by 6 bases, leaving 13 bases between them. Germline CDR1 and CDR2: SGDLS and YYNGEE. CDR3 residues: CASSVDGRPENTIYF. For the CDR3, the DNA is TGTGCCAGCAGCGTAGATGGCAGGCCCGAAAACACCATATATTTT.

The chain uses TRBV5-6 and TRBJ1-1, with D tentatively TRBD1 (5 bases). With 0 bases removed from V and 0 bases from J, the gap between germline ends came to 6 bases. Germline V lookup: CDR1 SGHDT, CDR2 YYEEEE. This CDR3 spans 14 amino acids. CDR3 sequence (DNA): TGTGCCAGCAGCTTGGGGGGCATGAACACTGAAGCTTTCTTT. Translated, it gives CASSLGGMNTEAFF.

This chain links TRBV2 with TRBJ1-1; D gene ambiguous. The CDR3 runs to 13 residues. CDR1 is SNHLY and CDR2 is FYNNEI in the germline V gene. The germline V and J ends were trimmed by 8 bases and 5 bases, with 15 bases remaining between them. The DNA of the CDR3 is TGTGCCAGCGCCGGGTCCTTAGGGACTGAAGCTTTCTTT. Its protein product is CASAGSLGTEAFF.

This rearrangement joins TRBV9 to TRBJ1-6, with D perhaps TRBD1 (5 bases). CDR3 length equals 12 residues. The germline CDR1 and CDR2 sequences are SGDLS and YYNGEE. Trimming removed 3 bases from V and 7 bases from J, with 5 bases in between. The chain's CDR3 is CASSGGNSPLHF. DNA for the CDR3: TGTGCCAGCAGCGGGGGGAATTCACCCCTCCACTTT. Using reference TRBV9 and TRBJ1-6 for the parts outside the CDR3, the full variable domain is DSGVTQTPKHLITATGQRVTLRCSPRSGDLSVYWYQQSLDQGLQFLIQYYNGEERAKGNILERFSAQQFPDLHSELNLSSLELGDSALYFCASSGGNSPLHFGNGTRLTVT.

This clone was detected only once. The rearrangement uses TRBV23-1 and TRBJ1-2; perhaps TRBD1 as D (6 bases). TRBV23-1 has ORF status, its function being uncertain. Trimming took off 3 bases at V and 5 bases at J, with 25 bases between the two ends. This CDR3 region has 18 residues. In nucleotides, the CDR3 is TGCGCCAGCAGTCATGCCCCGGGACAACTAAAGATCCGGTATGGCTACACCTTC. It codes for CASSHAPGQLKIRYGYTF.

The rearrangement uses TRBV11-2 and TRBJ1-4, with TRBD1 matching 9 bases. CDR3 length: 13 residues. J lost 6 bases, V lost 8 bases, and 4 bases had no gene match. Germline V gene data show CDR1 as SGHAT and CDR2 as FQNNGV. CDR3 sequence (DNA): TGTGCCAGCGAACGGACAGGGGATGAAAAACTGTTTTTT. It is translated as CASERTGDEKLFF. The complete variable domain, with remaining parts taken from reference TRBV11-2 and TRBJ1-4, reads EAGVAQSPRYKIIEKRQSVAFWCNPISGHATLYWYQQILGQGPKLLIQFQNNGVVDDSQLPKDRFSAERLKGVDSTLKIQPAKLEDSAVYLCASERTGDEKLFFGSGTQLSVL.

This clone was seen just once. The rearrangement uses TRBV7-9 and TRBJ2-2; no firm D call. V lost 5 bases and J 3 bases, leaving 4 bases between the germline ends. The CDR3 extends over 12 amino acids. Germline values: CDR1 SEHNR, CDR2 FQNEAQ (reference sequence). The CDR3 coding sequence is TGTGCCAGCAGCACATACACCGGGGAGCTGTTTTTT. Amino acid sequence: CASSTYTGELFF.

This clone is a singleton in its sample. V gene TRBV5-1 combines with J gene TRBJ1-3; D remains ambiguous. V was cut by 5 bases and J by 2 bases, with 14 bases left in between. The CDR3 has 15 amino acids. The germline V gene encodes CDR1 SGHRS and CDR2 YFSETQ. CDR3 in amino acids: CASRMGVGTGNTIYF. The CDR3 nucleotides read TGCGCCAGCAGGATGGGAGTTGGAACTGGAAACACCATATATTTT.

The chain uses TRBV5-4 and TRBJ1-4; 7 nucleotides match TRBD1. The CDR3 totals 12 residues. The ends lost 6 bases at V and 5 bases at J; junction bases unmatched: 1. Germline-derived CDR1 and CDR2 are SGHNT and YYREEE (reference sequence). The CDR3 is CASTTGNEKLFF. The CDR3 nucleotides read TGTGCCAGCACGACAGGGAATGAAAAACTGTTTTTT.